Below are 30 T cell receptor beta chains sequenced from a single sample in a study of T cells in Graves' hyperthyroidism and ophthalmopathy. Researchers took RNA transcripts and amplified the TCR beta CDR3 regions from them. TCR CDR3 underwent first-round RT-PCR with the HTBI primer set. MiXCR, run by TCRdb on the multiplex PCR reads, gives a single entry per CDR3 protein. The table lists about 640,000 distinct CDR3 sequences, about 20% of them singletons. Sample: blood. The receptor source for this set is a man aged 25 to 45 with Graves' ophthalmopathy.

This chain links TRBV3-1 with TRBJ2-2; the match to TRBD2 covers 8 bases. The length of the CDR3 is 17 residues. J gave up 4 bases and V 4 bases, and 11 bases lay outside the gene matches. The germline V gene encodes CDR1 LGHDT and CDR2 YNNKEL (reference sequence). The CDR3 region has the DNA TGTGCCAGCAGCCCAACATACGGGACTAGGGCCACCGGGGAGCTGTTTTTT. It specifies CASSPTYGTRATGELFF.

At least ten counts were recorded for this clonotype. The chain links TRBV7-9 to TRBJ1-1, with a possible D match to TRBD1 (5 bases). CDR1 is SEHNR, CDR2 FQNEAQ, per germline (reference sequence). This CDR3 has 15 residues. Between the trimmed V and J ends, which lost 1 base and 4 bases, there was a span of 13 bases. CDR3 region: CASSLGGSGSTEAFF. CDR3 DNA sequence: TGTGCCAGCAGCTTAGGGGGGTCAGGGAGCACTGAAGCTTTCTTT.

The chain joins TRBV7-9 to TRBJ2-1, with 8 positions matching TRBD2. This CDR3 comprises 15 residues. J was trimmed by 5 bases and V by 8 bases; bases with no gene match: 11. CDR1 and CDR2 from the germline V gene are SEHNR and FQNEAQ (reference sequence). The CDR3 reads CASSDFKRENNEQFF. The CDR3 nucleotides are TGTGCCAGCTCCGATTTCAAGCGGGAGAACAATGAGCAGTTCTTC.

Ten or more counts support this clonotype. The chain carries TRBV18 and TRBJ1-1; 7 positions agree with TRBD1. V trimming: 4 bases; J trimming: 0 bases; junction bases outside the gene matches: 2. The germline gives CDR1 KGHSH, CDR2 LQKENI. The CDR3 loop spans 14 amino acids. CDR3 sequence (DNA): TGTGCCAGCTCACTCGGACAGGTGAACACTGAAGCTTTCTTT. Protein product: CASSLGQVNTEAFF. Variable domain in full (rest from reference TRBV18 and TRBJ1-1): NAGVMQNPRHLVRRRGQEARLRCSPMKGHSHVYWYRQLPEEGLKFMVYLQKENIIDESGMPKERFSAEFPKEGPSILRIQQVVRGDSAAYFCASSLGQVNTEAFFGQGTRLTVV.

J is TRBJ1-5 and V is TRBV19; a weak D match, TRBD1 (5 bases). Trimming removed 11 bases at V and 5 bases at J, with 19 bases between. This CDR3 comprises 14 residues. Germline V gene sequence: CDR1 LNHDA, CDR2 SQIVND (reference sequence). CDR3 sequence (DNA): TGTGCCGGTACCGGAGACAGTACCTATCAGCCCCAGCATTTT. It codes for CAGTGDSTYQPQHF.

This clonotype was detected only a few times. This chain connects TRBV10-2 to TRBJ2-4, with a weak D call TRBD2 (7 bases). The CDR3 sequence is 17 residues long. Looked up from germline, CDR1 is WSHSY and CDR2 is SAAADI. The V end was cut by 1 base, the J end by 0 bases, with 13 bases between. CDR3 sequence (DNA): TGCGCCAGCAGTGAGTTAGGGGGGGGGAGAGCCAAAAACATTCAGTACTTC. This codes for CASSELGGGRAKNIQYF.

About this clonotype itself: This may stem from a read error, because a much larger clone lies one nucleotide away. The chain employs TRBV7-3 and TRBJ2-7, with D possibly being TRBD2 (5 bases). Trimming stripped 6 bases from V and 0 bases from J, with 12 bases between. Germline CDR1 reads SGHTA; CDR2 reads FQGTGA. The CDR3 consists of 14 residues. CDR3 bases: TGTGCCAGCAGTGGACTTCCGATCTCCTACGAGCAGTACTTC. This codes for CASSGLPISYEQYF. Combining the CDR3 with reference TRBV7-3 and TRBJ2-7 gives the whole variable domain GAGVSQTPSNKVTEKGKYVELRCDPISGHTALYWYRQSLGQGPEFLIYFQGTGAADDSGLPNDRFFAVRPEGSVSTLKIQRTERGDSAVYLCASSGLPISYEQYFGPGTRLTVT.

This clonotype was seen once. This chain joins TRBV6-4 and TRBJ2-1; 7 bases match TRBD2. The ends lost 0 bases at V and 0 bases at J; junction bases unmatched: 5. CDR3 size: 17 residues. Germline CDR1 is MRHNA and CDR2 is SNTAGT. The DNA for the CDR3 is TGTGCCAGCAGTGACTCTGCTAGCGGAAGCTCCTACAATGAGCAGTTCTTC. Its protein product is CASSDSASGSSYNEQFF.

The V gene is TRBV20-1, the J gene TRBJ2-1; D is possibly TRBD2 (6 bases). CDR1 and CDR2 from the germline V gene are DFQATT and SNEGSKA (reference sequence). This CDR3 has 14 amino acids. Trimming pared 5 bases from V and 6 bases from J, leaving 17 bases between. CDR3 protein: CSASGLLVLNEQFF. CDR3 coding DNA: TGCAGTGCTTCCGGACTATTGGTCCTCAATGAGCAGTTCTTC.

V and J are TRBV6-1 and TRBJ2-3, with 8 bases that match TRBD1. After removal of 2 bases from V and 6 bases from J, the junction contained 13 bases not matched to a gene. The CDR3 is 17 amino acids. Germline assignment: CDR1 MNHNS and CDR2 SASEGT. The CDR3: CASSELPGQDGGDTQYF. The CDR3 DNA sequence: TGTGCCAGCAGTGAACTCCCGGGACAGGACGGCGGCGATACGCAGTATTTT.

This clonotype was counted a few times. This chain links TRBV29-1 with TRBJ2-7, with 12 bases fitting TRBD1. The germline CDR1 and CDR2 sequences are SQVTM and ANQGSEA. The CDR3 has 14 residues. The ends lost 4 bases at V and 5 bases at J; junction bases unmatched: 6. This CDR3 reads CSVGGTGGLDEQYF. The DNA of the CDR3 is TGCAGCGTTGGCGGGACAGGGGGCTTGGACGAGCAGTACTTC.

This chain links TRBV19 with TRBJ2-2; the match to TRBD2 covers 10 bases. The CDR3 runs to 16 residues. The germline V gene has CDR1 LNHDA and CDR2 SQIVND (reference sequence). V dropped 3 bases and J dropped 6; count of bases not matched to a gene: 7. In DNA, the CDR3 is TGTGCCAGTAGTATGGCGGGGACTAGCGTTCCCGGGGAGCTGTTTTTT. Residues: CASSMAGTSVPGELFF.

In its sample, this clonotype was seen many times. The rearrangement joins TRBV2 to TRBJ2-1, with D maybe TRBD1 (5 bases). The V end lost 6 bases, the J end lost 4 bases, and 13 bases lay between the germline ends. CDR3 length equals 14 residues. Germline CDR1 SNHLY, CDR2 FYNNEI. In DNA, the CDR3 is TGTGCCAGCAGAGGGGCGACTGGATACAATGAGCAGTTCTTC. Protein: CASRGATGYNEQFF.

There are many counts of this clonotype. This sequence joins TRBV11-2 and TRBJ1-5, with D possibly matching TRBD1 (6 bases). CDR3 length: 15 residues. CDR1 is SGHAT and CDR2 is FQNNGV in the germline V gene. Trimming took 1 base from V and 6 from J, leaving 13 bases between them. This chain's CDR3 is CASSLGGGYSQPQHF. The CDR3 DNA reads as TGTGCCAGCAGCTTAGGAGGGGGTTATAGTCAGCCCCAGCATTTT.

At least ten counts were recorded for this clonotype. This chain connects TRBV4-1 to TRBJ2-5; D unresolved. This CDR3 spans 13 amino acids. Trimming took off 4 bases at V and 2 bases at J, with 8 bases between the two ends. CDR1 is MGHRA, CDR2 YSYEKL, per germline. The CDR3 here is CASSLALQETQYF. The CDR3 DNA is TGCGCCAGCAGCCTTGCCTTACAAGAGACCCAGTACTTC.

This clonotype was seen a few times. The CDR3 here is CASSQALQTLIYQPQHF. The CDR3 DNA sequence: TGTGCCAGCAGCCAAGCTCTACAGACGCTTATTTATCAGCCCCAGCATTTT. J is TRBJ1-5 and V is TRBV4-2; no clear D gene. The ends were cut back, 1 base at V and 5 bases at J, with 18 bases in the middle. Germline CDR1 reads LGHNA; CDR2 reads YNFKEQ. The CDR3 loop spans 17 amino acids.

This clonotype was recorded at least ten times. J is TRBJ2-7 and V is TRBV20-1; maybe TRBD2 (6 bases). The V end was cut by 2 bases, the J end by 4 bases, with 18 bases between. The CDR3 covers 15 residues. Germline loops: CDR1 DFQATT, CDR2 SNEGSKA (reference sequence). This chain's CDR3 is CSARSPLAGLYEQYF. DNA for the CDR3: TGCAGTGCTAGATCGCCACTGGCGGGACTGTACGAGCAGTACTTC.

This clonotype was found a few times. The chain employs TRBV20-1 and TRBJ1-1, with TRBD1 as a possible D gene (6 bases). Trimming pared 0 bases from V and 0 bases from J, leaving 20 bases between. In germline, CDR1 is DFQATT, CDR2 SNEGSKA (reference sequence). CDR3 length: 18 residues. CDR3 loop: CSARDRGRGMTVNTEAFF. The CDR3 DNA follows: TGCAGTGCTAGAGATCGAGGCAGGGGTATGACGGTGAACACTGAAGCTTTCTTT.

The table lists this clonotype with many counts. V is TRBV30 and J is TRBJ1-2, with D hard to call. Per the germline V gene, CDR1 is GTSNPN and CDR2 is SVGIG (reference sequence). There are 12 residues in the CDR3. Trimming took off 4 bases at V and 5 bases at J, with 11 bases between the two ends. The CDR3 loop is CAWTVGIYGYTF. The CDR3 coding sequence is TGTGCCTGGACCGTAGGGATATATGGCTACACCTTC.

The chain links TRBV3-1 to TRBJ1-4; D is undetermined. V lost 0 bases, J lost 4 bases, and 15 bases lay in between. The CDR3 spans 17 residues. In germline, CDR1 is LGHDT, CDR2 YNNKEL (reference sequence). CDR3 region: CASSQDPAAAGNEKLFF. CDR3 DNA: TGTGCCAGCAGCCAAGATCCCGCCGCTGCGGGTAATGAAAAACTGTTTTTT.

This clonotype was observed many times. The J gene is TRBJ2-6, the V gene TRBV28; 7 bases are shared with TRBD2. Germline V CDR1 and CDR2: MDHEN, SYDVKM. The length of the CDR3 is 15 residues. J gave up 2 bases and V 3 bases, and 1 base lay outside the gene matches. The CDR3 protein is CASSFAGAGANVLTF. DNA of the CDR3: TGTGCCAGCAGTTTTGCGGGAGCTGGGGCCAACGTCCTGACTTTC.

The rearrangement uses TRBV12-3 or TRBV12-4 and TRBJ2-1; a possible D gene is TRBD1 (6 bases). The V end lost 6 bases, the J end lost 13 bases, and 13 bases lay between the germline ends. The CDR3 covers 11 residues. The CDR3 sequence: CASRDVGAQFF. The DNA for the CDR3 is TGTGCCAGCAGGGACGTGGGGGCCCAGTTCTTC.

This clonotype was seen a handful of times. The chain couples TRBV6-1 to TRBJ1-5; a possible D gene is TRBD1 (5 bases). Trimming cost V 6 bases and J 5 bases, with 11 bases left between them. Germline values: CDR1 MNHNS, CDR2 SASEGT. This CDR3 contains 13 residues. The CDR3 loop reads CASSPGGDQPQHF. For the CDR3, the DNA is TGTGCCAGCAGCCCCGGGGGGGATCAGCCCCAGCATTTT.

The rearrangement uses TRBV5-1 and TRBJ1-1; no clear D. This CDR3 comprises 15 residues. V was shortened by 0 bases and J by 8 bases, with 17 bases between the two germline ends. Germline assignment: CDR1 SGHRS and CDR2 YFSETQ. The CDR3 here is CASSLEFGVFMEAFF. CDR3 DNA: TGCGCCAGCAGCTTGGAGTTCGGGGTGTTCATGGAAGCTTTCTTT.

This chain connects TRBV14 to TRBJ2-7; D not certain. The CDR3 covers 11 residues. V was clipped by 6 bases and J by 1 base, with 4 bases between them. Germline CDR1 is SGHDN and CDR2 is FVKESK. Written as DNA, the CDR3 is TGTGCCAGCAGATTTTCCTACGAGCAGTACTTC. Protein: CASRFSYEQYF.

V gene TRBV15 combines with J gene TRBJ1-1; 9 nucleotides align to TRBD1. This CDR3 is 15 amino acids long. Germline CDR1 is LNHNV and CDR2 is YYDKDF (reference sequence). Trimming cost V 2 bases and J 11 bases; bases outside gene matches: 12. CDR3 nucleotide sequence: TGTGCCACCAGCAGATTAACGGGACAGGGAGGTGGTGCTTTCTTT. This translates into CATSRLTGQGGGAFF. The complete variable domain, with remaining parts taken from reference TRBV15 and TRBJ1-1, reads DAMVIQNPRYQVTQFGKPVTLSCSQTLNHNVMYWYQQKSSQAPKLLFHYYDKDFNNEADTPDNFQSRRPNTSFCFLDIRSPGLGDTAMYLCATSRLTGQGGGAFFGQGTRLTVV.

The chain is built from TRBV19 and TRBJ2-2; D might be TRBD1 or TRBD2, each matching 5 bases. This CDR3 has 13 residues. Trimming cost V 7 bases and J 6 bases, with 12 bases left between them. Germline assignment: CDR1 LNHDA and CDR2 SQIVND (reference sequence). The CDR3 DNA reads as TGTGCCAGTATTGAGAGGGGCTCCGGGGAGCTGTTTTTT. It translates to CASIERGSGELFF.

The rearrangement uses TRBV13 and TRBJ1-1; unclear D gene. Per germline, CDR1 PRHDT and CDR2 FYEKMQ (reference sequence). The V end lost 5 bases, the J end lost 0 bases, and 25 bases lay between the germline ends. CDR3 length equals 19 residues. The CDR3 sequence: CASSPRAPWRDILNTEAFF. CDR3 coding DNA: TGTGCCAGCAGCCCAAGGGCACCCTGGAGGGATATTTTGAACACTGAAGCTTTCTTT.

This clonotype occurred once. This chain links TRBV27 with TRBJ1-6; TRBD1 might be the D (5 bases). V lost 0 bases to trimming and J lost 7 bases, with 10 bases between them. CDR1 and CDR2 from the germline V gene are MNHEY and SMNVEV (reference sequence). The CDR3 spans 15 residues. The CDR3 sequence is CASSLSAEGNSPLHF. DNA for the CDR3: TGTGCCAGCAGTTTATCTGCAGAGGGGAATTCACCCCTCCACTTT.

The chain links TRBV29-1 to TRBJ1-2; no firm D call. Trimming pared 3 bases from V and 2 bases from J, leaving 16 bases between. The CDR3 length is 15 residues. Germline CDR1 SQVTM, CDR2 ANQGSEA. The CDR3 DNA reads TGCAGCGTTGAGGATCGACGTACACTGAACTATGGCTACACCTTC. This translates into CSVEDRRTLNYGYTF. Drawing the rest from reference TRBV29-1 and TRBJ1-2, the complete variable domain is SAVISQKPSRDICQRGTSLTIQCQVDSQVTMMFWYRQQPGQSLTLIATANQGSEATYESGFVIDKFPISRPNLTFSTLTVSNMSPEDSSIYLCSVEDRRTLNYGYTFGSGTRLTVV.